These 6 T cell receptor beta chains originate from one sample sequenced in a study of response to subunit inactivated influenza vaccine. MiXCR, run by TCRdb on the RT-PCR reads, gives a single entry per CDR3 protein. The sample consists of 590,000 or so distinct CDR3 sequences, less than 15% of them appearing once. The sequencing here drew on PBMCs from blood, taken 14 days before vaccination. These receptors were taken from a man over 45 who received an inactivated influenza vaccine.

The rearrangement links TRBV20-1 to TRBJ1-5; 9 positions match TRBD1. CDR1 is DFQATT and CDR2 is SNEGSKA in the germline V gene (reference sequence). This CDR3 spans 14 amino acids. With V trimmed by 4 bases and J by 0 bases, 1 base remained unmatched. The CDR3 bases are TGCAGTGCTAAACAGGGGGCTAGCAATCAGCCCCAGCATTTT. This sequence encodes CSAKQGASNQPQHF.

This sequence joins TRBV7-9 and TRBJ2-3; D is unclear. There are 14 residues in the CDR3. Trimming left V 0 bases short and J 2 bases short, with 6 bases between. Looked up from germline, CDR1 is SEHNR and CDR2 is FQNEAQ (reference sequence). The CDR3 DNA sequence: TGTGCCAGCAGCTTAGCTTCCTACACAGATACGCAGTATTTT. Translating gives CASSLASYTDTQYF. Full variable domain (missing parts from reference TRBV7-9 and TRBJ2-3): DTGVSQNPRHKITKRGQNVTFRCDPISEHNRLYWYRQTLGQGPEFLTYFQNEAQLEKSRLLSDRFSAERPKGSFSTLEIQRTEQGDSAMYLCASSLASYTDTQYFGPGTRLTVL.

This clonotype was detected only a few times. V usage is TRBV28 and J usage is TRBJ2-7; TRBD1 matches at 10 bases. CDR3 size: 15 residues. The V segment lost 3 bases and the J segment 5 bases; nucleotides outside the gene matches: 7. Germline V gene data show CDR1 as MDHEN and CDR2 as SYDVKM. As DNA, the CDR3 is TGTGCCAGCAGTTTGGCGGGACAGGGGAGGAACGAGCAGTACTTC. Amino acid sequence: CASSLAGQGRNEQYF.

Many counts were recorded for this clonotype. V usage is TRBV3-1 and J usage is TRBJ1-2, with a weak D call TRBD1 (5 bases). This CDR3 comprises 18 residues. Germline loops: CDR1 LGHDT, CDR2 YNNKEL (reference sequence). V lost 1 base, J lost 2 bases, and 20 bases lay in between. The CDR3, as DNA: TGTGCCAGCAGCCAAGTCCTAGCAACCGGGACGGCAAACTATGGCTACACCTTC. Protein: CASSQVLATGTANYGYTF.

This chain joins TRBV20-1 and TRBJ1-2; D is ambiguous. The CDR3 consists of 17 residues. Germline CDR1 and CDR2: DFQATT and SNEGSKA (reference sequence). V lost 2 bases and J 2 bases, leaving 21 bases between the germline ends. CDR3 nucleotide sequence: TGCAGTGCTAGATTGCCACTCGGACGGATACGAAACTATGGCTACACCTTC. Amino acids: CSARLPLGRIRNYGYTF.

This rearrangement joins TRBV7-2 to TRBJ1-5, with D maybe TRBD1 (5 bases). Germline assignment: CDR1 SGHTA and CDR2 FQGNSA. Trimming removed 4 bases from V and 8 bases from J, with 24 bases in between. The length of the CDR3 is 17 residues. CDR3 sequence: CASSSPGGYLRGEPQHF. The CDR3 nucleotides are TGTGCCAGCAGCTCCCCCGGGGGGTATCTACGGGGCGAGCCCCAGCATTTT.